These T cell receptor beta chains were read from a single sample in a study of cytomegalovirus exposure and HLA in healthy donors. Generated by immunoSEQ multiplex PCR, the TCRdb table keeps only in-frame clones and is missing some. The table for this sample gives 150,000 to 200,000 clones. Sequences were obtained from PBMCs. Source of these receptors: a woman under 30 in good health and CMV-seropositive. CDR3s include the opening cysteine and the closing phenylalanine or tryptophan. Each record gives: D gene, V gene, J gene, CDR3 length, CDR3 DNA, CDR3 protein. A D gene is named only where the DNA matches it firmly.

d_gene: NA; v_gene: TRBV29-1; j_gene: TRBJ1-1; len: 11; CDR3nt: TGCAGCGTTGCTCTAGGTACTGAAGCTTTCTTT; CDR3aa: CSVALGTEAFF
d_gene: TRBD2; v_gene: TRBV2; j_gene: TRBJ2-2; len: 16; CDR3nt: TGTGCCAGCAAGGGACTAGCGGGTTTTGTCACCGGGGAGCTGTTTTTT; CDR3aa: CASKGLAGFVTGELFF
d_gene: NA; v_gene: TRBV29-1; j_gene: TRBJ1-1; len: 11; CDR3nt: TGCAGCGCTTCCCCGGGTGCTGAAGCTTTCTTT; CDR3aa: CSASPGAEAFF
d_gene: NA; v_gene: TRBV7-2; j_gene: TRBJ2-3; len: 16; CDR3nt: TGTGCCAGCAGCTTCGTCGGGGGTACTAGCACAGATACGCAGTATTTT; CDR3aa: CASSFVGGTSTDTQYF
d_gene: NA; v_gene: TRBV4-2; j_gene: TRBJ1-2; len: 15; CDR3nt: TGTGCCAGCAGCCAAGATGAATCGGTGCCCTATGGCTACACCTTC; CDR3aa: CASSQDESVPYGYTF
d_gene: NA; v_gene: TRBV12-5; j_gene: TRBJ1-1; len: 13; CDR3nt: TGTGCTAGTGGTTTGGGTAGGAACACTGAAGCTTTCTTT; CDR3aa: CASGLGRNTEAFF
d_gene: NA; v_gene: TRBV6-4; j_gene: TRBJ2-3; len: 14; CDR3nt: TGTGCCAGCAGTGACGGGGCTAGCACAGATACGCAGTATTTT; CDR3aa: CASSDGASTDTQYF
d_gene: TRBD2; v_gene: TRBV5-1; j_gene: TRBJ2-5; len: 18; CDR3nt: TGCGCCAGCAGCTTGGCCGCCCCAGGACTAGCGGGACAGGAGACCCAGTACTTC; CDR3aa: CASSLAAPGLAGQETQYF
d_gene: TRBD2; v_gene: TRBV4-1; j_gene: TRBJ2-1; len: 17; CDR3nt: TGCGCCAGCAGCCAAGGACTAGCGGGAGTGGCCTACAATGAGCAGTTCTTC; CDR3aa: CASSQGLAGVAYNEQFF
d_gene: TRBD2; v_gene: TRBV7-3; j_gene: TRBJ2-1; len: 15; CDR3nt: TGTGCCAGCAGCTTCAGCGGGGGAGCCTACAATGAGCAGTTCTTC; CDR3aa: CASSFSGGAYNEQFF
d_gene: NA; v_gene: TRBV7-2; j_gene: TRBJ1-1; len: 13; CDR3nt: TGTGCCAGCAGCTATAAGGAGCAAACTGAAGCTTTCTTT; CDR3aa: CASSYKEQTEAFF
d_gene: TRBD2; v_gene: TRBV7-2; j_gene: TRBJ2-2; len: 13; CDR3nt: TGTGCCGGAAGGGAGGGAGGGACCGGGGAGCTGTTTTTT; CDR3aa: CAGREGGTGELFF
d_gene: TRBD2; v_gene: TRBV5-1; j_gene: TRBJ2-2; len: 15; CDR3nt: TGCGCCAGCAGCTTGCCTAGCGGGAACACCGGGGAGCTGTTTTTT; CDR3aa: CASSLPSGNTGELFF
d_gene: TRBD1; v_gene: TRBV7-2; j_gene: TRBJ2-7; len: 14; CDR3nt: TGTGCCAGCAGCTTTAGAGGGGGCCCCTACGAGCAGTACTTC; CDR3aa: CASSFRGGPYEQYF
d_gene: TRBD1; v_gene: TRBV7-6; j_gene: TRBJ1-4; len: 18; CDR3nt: TGTGCCAGCAGCCTCATTAGGGAGGGACAGGGCACTAATGAAAAACTGTTTTTT; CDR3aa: CASSLIREGQGTNEKLFF
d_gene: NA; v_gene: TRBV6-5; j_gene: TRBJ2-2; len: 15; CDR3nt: TGTGCCAGCAGTTACTCTGCGATTAACACCGGGGAGCTGTTTTTT; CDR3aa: CASSYSAINTGELFF
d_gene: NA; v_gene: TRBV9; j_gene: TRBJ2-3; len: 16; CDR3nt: TGTGCCAGCAGCCCCCTAGGGGGTATGGGCACAGATACGCAGTATTTT; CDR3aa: CASSPLGGMGTDTQYF
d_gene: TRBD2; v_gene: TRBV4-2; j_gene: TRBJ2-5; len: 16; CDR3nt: TGTGCCAGCAGCCAAGACCCGGGAGGGAGCCAAGAGACCCAGTACTTC; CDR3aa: CASSQDPGGSQETQYF
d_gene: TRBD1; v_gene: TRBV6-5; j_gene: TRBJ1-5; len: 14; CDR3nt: TGTGCCAGCAGTTCACAGGGGGCGAATCAGCCCCAGCATTTT; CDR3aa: CASSSQGANQPQHF
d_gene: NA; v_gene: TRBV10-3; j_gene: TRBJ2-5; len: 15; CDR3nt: TGTGCCTCCCGGGAAGGTACAGGGAAGGTTGAGACCCAGTACTTC; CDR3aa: CASREGTGKVETQYF
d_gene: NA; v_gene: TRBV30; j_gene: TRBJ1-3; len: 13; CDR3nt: TGTGCCTGGGCGGGGAGCTCTGGAAACACCATATATTTT; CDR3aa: CAWAGSSGNTIYF
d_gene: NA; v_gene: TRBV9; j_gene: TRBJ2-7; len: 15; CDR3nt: TGTGCCAGCAGCGTAGGGCAGGGTACCTTCCCGGAGCAGTACTTC; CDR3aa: CASSVGQGTFPEQYF
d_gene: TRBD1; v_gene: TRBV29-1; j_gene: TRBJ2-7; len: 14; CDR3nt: TGCAGCGCCGCGCAGGGGACAGGGAATAACGAGCAGTACTTC; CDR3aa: CSAAQGTGNNEQYF
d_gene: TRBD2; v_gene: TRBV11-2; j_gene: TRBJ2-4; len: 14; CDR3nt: TGTGCCAGCAGCATCTTCGGGGGGGGAAACATTCAGTACTTC; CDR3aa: CASSIFGGGNIQYF
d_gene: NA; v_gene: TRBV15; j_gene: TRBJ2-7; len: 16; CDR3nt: TGTGCCACCAGCAGAGATAGGCATGGTTCGGGGTACGAGCAGTACTTC; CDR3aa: CATSRDRHGSGYEQYF
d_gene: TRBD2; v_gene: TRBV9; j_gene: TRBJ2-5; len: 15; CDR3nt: TGTGCCAGCAGTTTCAGCGGGGGGGCCTTGGAGACCCAGTACTTC; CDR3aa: CASSFSGGALETQYF
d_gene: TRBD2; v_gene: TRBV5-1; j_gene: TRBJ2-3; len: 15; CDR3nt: TGCGCCAGCAGCTTTAGCGGGAGGGGGCAAGATACGCAGTATTTT; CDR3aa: CASSFSGRGQDTQYF